This T cell receptor (beta chain) derives from a study of control samples from healthy donors and cancer patients. The assay was immunoSEQ multiplex PCR, and TCRdb's table has in-frame clones only and misses some. The table records roughly 170,000 clones, 90% to 95% of them present only once. Per the germline V gene, CDR1 is ENHRY and CDR2 is SYGVKD. The CDR3 has 14 residues. Trimming pared 2 bases from V and 0 bases from J, leaving 8 bases between. The chain joins TRBV10-3 to TRBJ2-7; a possible D gene is TRBD1 (6 bases). The clonotype comes from a man aged 18 to 29 in good health. The specimen was blood. The CDR3 DNA reads as TGTGCCATCAGTGAGGCAGGGGCCTCCTACGAGCAGTACTTC. Translating it yields CAISEAGASYEQYF.